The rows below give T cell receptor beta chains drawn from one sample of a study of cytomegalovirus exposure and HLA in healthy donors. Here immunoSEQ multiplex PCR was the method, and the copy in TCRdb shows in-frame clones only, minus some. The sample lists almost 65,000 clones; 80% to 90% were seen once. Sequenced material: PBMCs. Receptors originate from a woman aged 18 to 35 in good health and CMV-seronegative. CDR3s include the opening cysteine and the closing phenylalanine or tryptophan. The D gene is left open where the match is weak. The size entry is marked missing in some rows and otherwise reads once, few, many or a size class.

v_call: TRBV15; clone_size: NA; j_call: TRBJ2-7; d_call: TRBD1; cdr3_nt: TGTGCCACCAGCAGGGGACAGGGGTACTACGAGCAGTACTTC; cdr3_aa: CATSRGQGYYEQYF
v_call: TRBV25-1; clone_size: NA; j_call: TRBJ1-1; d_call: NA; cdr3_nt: TGTGCCAGCAACCCAAAGATGGGCCATCCTGAAGCTTTCTTT; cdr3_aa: CASNPKMGHPEAFF
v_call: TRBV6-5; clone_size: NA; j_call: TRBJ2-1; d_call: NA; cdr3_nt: NA; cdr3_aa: CASSSSGGVGEQFF
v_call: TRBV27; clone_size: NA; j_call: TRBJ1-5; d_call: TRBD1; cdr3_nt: TGTGCCAGCAGTTTACACCGGGACAGGGGAAGCAATCAGCCCCAGCATTTT; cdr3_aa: CASSLHRDRGSNQPQHF
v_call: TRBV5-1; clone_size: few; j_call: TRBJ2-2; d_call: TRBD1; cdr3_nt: TGCGCCAGCAGCTTACCAACAGGGGAATTTAATACCGGGGAGCTGTTTTTT; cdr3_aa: CASSLPTGEFNTGELFF
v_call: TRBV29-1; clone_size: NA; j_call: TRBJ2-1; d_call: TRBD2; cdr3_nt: TGCAGCGTTGAAATGGGGACTAGCGGCACCTACAATGAGCAGTTCTTC; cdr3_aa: CSVEMGTSGTYNEQFF
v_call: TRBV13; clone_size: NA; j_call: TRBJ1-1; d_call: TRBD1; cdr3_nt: TGTGCCAGCAGGACAGGGTTGGTTCCTGAAGCTTTCTTT; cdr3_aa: CASRTGLVPEAFF
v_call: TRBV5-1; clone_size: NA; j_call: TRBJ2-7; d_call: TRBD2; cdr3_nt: TGCGCCAGCAGCTTGAGCGGGGGGGTTTACGAGCAGTACTTC; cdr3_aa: CASSLSGGVYEQYF
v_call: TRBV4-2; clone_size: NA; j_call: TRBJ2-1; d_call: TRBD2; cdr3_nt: TGTGCCAGCAGCCAAGATGGCGGGGGGGCTCACAATGAGCAGTTCTTC; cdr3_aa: CASSQDGGGAHNEQFF
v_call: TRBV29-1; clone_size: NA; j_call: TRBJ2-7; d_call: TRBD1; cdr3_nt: TGCAGCGTTGGGCAGGGGGTCCCCTACGAGCAGTACTTC; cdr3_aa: CSVGQGVPYEQYF
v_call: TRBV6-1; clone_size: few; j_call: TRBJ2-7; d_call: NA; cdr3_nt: TGTGCCAGCAGTGCGGCCAGGGGTTACGAGCAGTACTTC; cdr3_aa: CASSAARGYEQYF
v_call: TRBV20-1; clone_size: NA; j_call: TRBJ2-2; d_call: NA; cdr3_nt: TGCAGTGCCCCTCTCGCCGGGGAGCTGTTTTTT; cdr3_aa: CSAPLAGELFF
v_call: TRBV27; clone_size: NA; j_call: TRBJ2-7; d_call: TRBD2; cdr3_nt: TGTGCCAGCAGTTTTGGTCTAGCGGACGCCTACGAGCAGTACTTC; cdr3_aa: CASSFGLADAYEQYF
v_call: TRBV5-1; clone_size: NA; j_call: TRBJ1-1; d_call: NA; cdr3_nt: TGCGCCAGCAGCTTGGATCCTAACACTGAAGCTTTCTTT; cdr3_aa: CASSLDPNTEAFF
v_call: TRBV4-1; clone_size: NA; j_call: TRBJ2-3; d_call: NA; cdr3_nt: TGCGCCAGCAGCCATCCTGGAGAACGTAGCACAGATACGCAGTATTTT; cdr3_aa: CASSHPGERSTDTQYF
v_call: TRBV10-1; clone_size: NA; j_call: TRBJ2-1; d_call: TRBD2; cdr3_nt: TGCGCCAGCAGACGGACTAGGATCGGCCACAATGAGCAGTTCTTC; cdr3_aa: CASRRTRIGHNEQFF
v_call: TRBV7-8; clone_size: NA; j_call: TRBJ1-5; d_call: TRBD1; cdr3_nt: TGTGCCAGCAGCTTAATGGTACAGGGGAATCAGCCCCAGCATTTT; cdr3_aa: CASSLMVQGNQPQHF
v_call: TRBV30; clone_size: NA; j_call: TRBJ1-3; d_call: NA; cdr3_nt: TGTGCCTGGATTCCGGGGGGGGACACCATATATTTT; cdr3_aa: CAWIPGGDTIYF
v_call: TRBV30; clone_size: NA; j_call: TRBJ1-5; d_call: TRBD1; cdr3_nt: TGTGCCTGGGCACGACAGGGGGCATTCGGCAATCAGCCCCAGCATTTT; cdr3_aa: CAWARQGAFGNQPQHF
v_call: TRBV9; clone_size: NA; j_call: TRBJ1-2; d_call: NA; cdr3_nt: TGTGCCAGCAGCGTAGGAGGGGACACCTATGGCTACACCTTC; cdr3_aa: CASSVGGDTYGYTF
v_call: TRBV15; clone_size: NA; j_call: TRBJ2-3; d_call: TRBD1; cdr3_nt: TGTGCCACCAGCGGGACAGGGGTATCAGCGGGGCACACAGATACGCAGTATTTT; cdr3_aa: CATSGTGVSAGHTDTQYF
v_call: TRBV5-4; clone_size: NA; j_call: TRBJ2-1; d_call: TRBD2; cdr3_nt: TGTGCCAGCAGCTTGGCCGGCGGGAGCTCAAATGAGCAGTTCTTC; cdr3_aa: CASSLAGGSSNEQFF
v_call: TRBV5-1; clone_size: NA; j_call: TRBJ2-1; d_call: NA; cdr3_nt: TGCGCCAGCAGCCGGGACTCGCCCTACAATGAGCAGTTCTTC; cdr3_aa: CASSRDSPYNEQFF
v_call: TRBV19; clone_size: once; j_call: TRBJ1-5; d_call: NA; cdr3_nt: TGTGCCAGTACGACCCGGGGAGCCCAGCATTTT; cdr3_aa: CASTTRGAQHF
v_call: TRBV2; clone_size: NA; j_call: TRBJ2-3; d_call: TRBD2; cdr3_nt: TGTGCCAGCACGGAGCGGGGGGGAGATACGCAGTATTTT; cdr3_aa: CASTERGGDTQYF
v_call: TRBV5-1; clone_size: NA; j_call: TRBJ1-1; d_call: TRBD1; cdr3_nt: TGCGCCAGCAGCCCGACAGGGGGCGAAGGTGAAGCTTTCTTT; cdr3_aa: CASSPTGGEGEAFF
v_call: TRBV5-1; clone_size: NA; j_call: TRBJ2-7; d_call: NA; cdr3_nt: TGCGCCAGCAGCTTGGACTACCGCGAGCAGTACTTC; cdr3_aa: CASSLDYREQYF
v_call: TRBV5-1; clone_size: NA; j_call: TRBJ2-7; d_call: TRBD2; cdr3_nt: TGCGCCAGCACACGGGAGGGGAGCTACGAGCAGTACTTC; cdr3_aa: CASTREGSYEQYF
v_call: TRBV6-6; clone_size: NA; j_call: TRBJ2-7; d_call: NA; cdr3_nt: TGTGCCAGCAGTTACCGAGTAGCGGCCGTCTCCTACGAGCAGTACTTC; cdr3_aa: CASSYRVAAVSYEQYF
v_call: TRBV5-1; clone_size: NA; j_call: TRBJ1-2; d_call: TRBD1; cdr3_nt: TGCGCCAGCAGCTATCCCGGGACAGGGAATGGCTACACCTTC; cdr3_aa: CASSYPGTGNGYTF
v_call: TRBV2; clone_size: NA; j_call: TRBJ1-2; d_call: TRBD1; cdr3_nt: TGTGCCACTACACAGGGGGCGTTGGACTATGGCTACACCTTC; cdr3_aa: CATTQGALDYGYTF
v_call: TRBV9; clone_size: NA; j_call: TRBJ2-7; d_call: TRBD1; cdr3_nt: TGTGCCAGCAGCTTGCGAGCCCCGGGACAGGGTCGATCCTACGAGCAGTACTTC; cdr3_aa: CASSLRAPGQGRSYEQYF
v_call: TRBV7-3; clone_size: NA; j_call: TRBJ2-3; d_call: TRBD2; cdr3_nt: TGTGCCAGCAGCTTAACGGGACTAGCGGGATCAGATACGCAGTATTTT; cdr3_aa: CASSLTGLAGSDTQYF
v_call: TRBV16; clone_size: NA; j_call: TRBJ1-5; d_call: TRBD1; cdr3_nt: TGTGCCAGCAGCCAGGACAGGTTATCCCAGCATTTT; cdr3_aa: CASSQDRLSQHF
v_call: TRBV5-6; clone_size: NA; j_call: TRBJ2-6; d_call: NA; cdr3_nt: TGTGCCAGCAGCGGGGGTACAGGGTTCTCTGGGGCCAACGTCCTGACTTTC; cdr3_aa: CASSGGTGFSGANVLTF
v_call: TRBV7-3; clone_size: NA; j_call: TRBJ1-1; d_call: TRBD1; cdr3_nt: TGTGCCAGCAGCTTGACAGGGGGCGCGGACACTGAAGCTTTCTTT; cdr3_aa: CASSLTGGADTEAFF
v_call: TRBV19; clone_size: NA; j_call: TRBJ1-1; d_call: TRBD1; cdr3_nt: TGTGCCAGTAGTCTCACCTCAACAGGGGGCAGCTCGAACACTGAAGCTTTCTTT; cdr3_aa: CASSLTSTGGSSNTEAFF
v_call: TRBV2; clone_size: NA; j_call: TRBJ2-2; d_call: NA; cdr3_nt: TGTGCCAGCAGGCTCACAGCTGCGAACACCGGGGAGCTGTTTTTT; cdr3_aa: CASRLTAANTGELFF
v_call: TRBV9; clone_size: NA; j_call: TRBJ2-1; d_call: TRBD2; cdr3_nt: TGTGCCAGCAGCGTTCCCATAGCGGGCGGGGCTTTCTCCTACAATGAGCAGTTCTTC; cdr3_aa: CASSVPIAGGAFSYNEQFF
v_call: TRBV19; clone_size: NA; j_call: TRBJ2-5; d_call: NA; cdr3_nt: TGTGCCAGTAGTATTGGACAACAGGGTACAGAGACCCAGTACTTC; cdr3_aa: CASSIGQQGTETQYF
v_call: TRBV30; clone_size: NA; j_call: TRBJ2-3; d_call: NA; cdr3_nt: TGTGCCTGGGGGACATACAGAGATACGCAGTATTTT; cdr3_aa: CAWGTYRDTQYF
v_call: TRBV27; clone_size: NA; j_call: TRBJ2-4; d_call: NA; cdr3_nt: TGTGCCAGCAGTTTATCGATTGGGCGGGACATTCAGTACTTC; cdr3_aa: CASSLSIGRDIQYF
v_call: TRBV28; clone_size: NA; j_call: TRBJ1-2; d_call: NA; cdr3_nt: TGTGCCAGCAGTTTATCGGCCAGGCTCTATGGCTACACCTTC; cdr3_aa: CASSLSARLYGYTF
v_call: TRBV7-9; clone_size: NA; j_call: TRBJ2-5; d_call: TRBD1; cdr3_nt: TGTGCCAGCAGACGCGGTTCAGGGGGTGGCCGAGAGACCCAGTACTTC; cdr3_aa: CASRRGSGGGRETQYF
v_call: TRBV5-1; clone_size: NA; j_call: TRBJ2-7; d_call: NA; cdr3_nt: TGCGCCAGCAGTTTCAGGGGTAGAAGCGAGCAGTACTTC; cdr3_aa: CASSFRGRSEQYF
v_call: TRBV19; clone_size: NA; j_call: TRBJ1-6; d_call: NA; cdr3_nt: TGTGCCAGTACGGTTGGGGGGGCGATGAATTCACCCCTCCACTTT; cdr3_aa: CASTVGGAMNSPLHF
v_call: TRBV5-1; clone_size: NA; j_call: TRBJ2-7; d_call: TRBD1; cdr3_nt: TGCGCCAGCAGCTTGAAACAGGGGGACTACGAGCAGTACTTC; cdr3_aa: CASSLKQGDYEQYF
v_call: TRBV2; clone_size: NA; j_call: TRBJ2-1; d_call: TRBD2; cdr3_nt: TGTGCCAGCAACCCGGGACTAGCGGGGCCCTATAGTAGAGTCTTC; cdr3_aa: CASNPGLAGPYSRVF
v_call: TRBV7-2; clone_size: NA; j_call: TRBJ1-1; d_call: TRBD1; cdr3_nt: TGTGCCAGCAGCTCAGATGGACAGGGAAGGACTGAAGCTTTCTTT; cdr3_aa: CASSSDGQGRTEAFF
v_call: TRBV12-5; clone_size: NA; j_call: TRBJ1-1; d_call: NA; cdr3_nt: TGTGCTAGTGGTTTGATGGCGGGGGAAACTGAAGCTTTCTTT; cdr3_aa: CASGLMAGETEAFF
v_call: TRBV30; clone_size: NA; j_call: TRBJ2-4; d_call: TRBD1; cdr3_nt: TGTGCCGCCCAACAGGGGGATAAAAACATTCAGTACTTC; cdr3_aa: CAAQQGDKNIQYF
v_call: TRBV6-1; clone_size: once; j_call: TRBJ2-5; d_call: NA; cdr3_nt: TGTGCCAGCAGTGAGGGTAGTCTCGCCGGGAACCAAGAGACCCAGTACTTC; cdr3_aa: CASSEGSLAGNQETQYF
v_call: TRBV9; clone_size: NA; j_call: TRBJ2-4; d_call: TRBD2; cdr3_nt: TGTGCCAGCAGCTCCGTAGCGGGGGTGGACATTCAGTACTTC; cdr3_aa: CASSSVAGVDIQYF
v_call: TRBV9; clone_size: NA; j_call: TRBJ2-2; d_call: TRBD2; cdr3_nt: TGTGCCAGCAGCGTAGCGGGCGGGGGGTTCGCGAACACCGGGGAGCTGTTTTTT; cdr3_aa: CASSVAGGGFANTGELFF
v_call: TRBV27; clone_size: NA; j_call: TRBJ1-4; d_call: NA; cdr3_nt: TGTGCCAGCAGTTTTGGGGCAGATAATGAAAAACTGTTTTTT; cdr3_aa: CASSFGADNEKLFF
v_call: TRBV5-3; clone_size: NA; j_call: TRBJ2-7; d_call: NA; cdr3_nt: TGTGCCAGAATGCGGCGTCGCCGAACCTACGAGCAGTACTTC; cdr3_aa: CARMRRRRTYEQYF
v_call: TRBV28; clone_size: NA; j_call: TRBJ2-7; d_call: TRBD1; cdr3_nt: TGTGCCAGCAGGCCAACAGGGGGCCTATACGAGCAGTACTTC; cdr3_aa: CASRPTGGLYEQYF
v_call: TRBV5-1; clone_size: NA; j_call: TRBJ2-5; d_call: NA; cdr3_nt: TGCGCCAGCAGTTACAGGGTCGTGGAGACCCAGTACTTC; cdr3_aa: CASSYRVVETQYF
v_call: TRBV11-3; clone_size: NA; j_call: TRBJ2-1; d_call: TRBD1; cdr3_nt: TGTGCCAGCAGCTTCGACAGGGTGGCCTACAATGAGCAGTTCTTC; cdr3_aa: CASSFDRVAYNEQFF